This T cell receptor beta chain is drawn from a study of early T cells in non-severe SARS-CoV-2 infection. Study-level background: Bulk RNA taken from unsorted whole blood was sequenced, leaving chains unpaired.

The germline V gene has CDR1 SGDLS and CDR2 YYNGEE. The CDR3 runs to 14 residues. Trimming left V 3 bases short and J 3 bases short, with 10 bases between. MiXCR was run by TCRdb on the 5' RACE reads, yielding one entry per CDR3 protein. The table records 45,000 to 60,000 distinct CDR3 sequences, less than 11% of them present only once. This clonotype came up many times. The sample taken for sequencing was whole blood. The chain joins TRBV9 to TRBJ1-5; D is possibly TRBD1 (5 bases). This TCR was recovered from an adult who was a healthcare worker with PCR-confirmed SARS-CoV-2 infection or an uninfected control (not recorded which). The DNA for the CDR3 is TGTGCCAGCAGCGCTGGACAAATCAATCAGCCCCAGCATTTT. Translating it yields CASSAGQINQPQHF.